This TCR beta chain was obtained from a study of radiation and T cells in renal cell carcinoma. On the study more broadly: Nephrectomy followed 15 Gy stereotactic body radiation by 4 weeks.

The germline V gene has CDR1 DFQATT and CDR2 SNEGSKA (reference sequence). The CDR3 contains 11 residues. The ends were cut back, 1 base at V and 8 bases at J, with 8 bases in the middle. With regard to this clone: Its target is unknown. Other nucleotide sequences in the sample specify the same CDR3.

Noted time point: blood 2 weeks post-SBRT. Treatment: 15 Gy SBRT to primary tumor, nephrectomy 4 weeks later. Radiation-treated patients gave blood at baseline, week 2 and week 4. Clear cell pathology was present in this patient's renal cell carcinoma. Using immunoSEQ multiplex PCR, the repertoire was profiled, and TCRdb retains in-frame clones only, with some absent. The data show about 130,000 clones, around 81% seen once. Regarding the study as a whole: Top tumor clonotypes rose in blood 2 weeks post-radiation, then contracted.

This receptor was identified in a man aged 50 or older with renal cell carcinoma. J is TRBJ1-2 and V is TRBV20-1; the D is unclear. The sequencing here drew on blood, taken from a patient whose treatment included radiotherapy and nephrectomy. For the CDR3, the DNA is TGCAGTGCTAGAGTTTTGGAGGGCTACACCTTC. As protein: CSARVLEGYTF.